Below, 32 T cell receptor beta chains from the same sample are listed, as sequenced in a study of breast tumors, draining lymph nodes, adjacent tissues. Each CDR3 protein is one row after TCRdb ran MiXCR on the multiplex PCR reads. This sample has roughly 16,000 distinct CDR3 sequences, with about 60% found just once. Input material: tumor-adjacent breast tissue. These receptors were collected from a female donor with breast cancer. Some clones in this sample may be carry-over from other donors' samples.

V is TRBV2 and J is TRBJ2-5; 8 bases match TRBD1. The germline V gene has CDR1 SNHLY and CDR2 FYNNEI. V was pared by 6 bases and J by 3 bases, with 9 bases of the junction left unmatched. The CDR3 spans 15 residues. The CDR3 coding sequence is TGTGCCAGCAGCTCCGGGACAGGTTTTGAAGAGACCCAGTACTTC. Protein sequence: CASSSGTGFEETQYF.

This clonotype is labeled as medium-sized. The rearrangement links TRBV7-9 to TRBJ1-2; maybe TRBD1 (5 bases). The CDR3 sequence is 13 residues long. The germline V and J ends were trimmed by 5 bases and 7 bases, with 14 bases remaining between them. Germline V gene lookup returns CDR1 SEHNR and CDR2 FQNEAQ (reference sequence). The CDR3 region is CASSPGERGGYTF. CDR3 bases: TGTGCCAGCAGCCCCGGGGAGAGGGGTGGCTACACCTTC.

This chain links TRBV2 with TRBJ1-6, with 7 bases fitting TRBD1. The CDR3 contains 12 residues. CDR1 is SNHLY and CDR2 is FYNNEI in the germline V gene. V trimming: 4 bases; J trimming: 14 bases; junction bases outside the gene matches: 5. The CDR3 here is CASSGQGEALHF. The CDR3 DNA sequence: TGTGCCAGCAGTGGACAGGGCGAAGCCCTCCACTTT.

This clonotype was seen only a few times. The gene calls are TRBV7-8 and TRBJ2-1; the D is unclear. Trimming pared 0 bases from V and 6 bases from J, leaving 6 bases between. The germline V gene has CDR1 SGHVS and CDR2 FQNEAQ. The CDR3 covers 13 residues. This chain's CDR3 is CASSLAPTNEQFF. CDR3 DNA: TGTGCCAGCAGCTTAGCACCCACCAATGAGCAGTTCTTC.

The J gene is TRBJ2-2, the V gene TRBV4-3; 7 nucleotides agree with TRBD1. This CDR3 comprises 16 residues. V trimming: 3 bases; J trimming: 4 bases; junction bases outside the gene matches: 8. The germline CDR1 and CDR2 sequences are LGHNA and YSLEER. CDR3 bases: TGCGCCAGCAGCCATCGGGACAGACTTATCACCGGGGAGCTGTTTTTT. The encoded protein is CASSHRDRLITGELFF.

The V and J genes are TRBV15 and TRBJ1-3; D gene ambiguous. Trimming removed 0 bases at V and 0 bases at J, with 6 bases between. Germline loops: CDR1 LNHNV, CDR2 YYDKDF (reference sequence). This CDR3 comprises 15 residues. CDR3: CATSRDRRSGNTIYF. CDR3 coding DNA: TGTGCCACCAGCAGAGATCGACGCTCTGGAAACACCATATATTTT.

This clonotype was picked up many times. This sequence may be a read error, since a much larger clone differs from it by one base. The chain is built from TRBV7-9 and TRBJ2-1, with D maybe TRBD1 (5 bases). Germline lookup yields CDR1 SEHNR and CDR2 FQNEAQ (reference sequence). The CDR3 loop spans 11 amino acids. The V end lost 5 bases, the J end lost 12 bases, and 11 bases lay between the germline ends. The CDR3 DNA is TGTGCCAGCAGCAGGGGCGATGGGCAGTTCTTC. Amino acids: CASSRGDGQFF.

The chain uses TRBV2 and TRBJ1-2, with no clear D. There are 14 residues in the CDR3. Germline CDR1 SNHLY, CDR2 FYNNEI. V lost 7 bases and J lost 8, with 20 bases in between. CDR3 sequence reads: CASTVGPAERGYTF. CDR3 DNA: TGTGCCAGCACCGTGGGTCCGGCCGAGAGAGGCTACACCTTC.

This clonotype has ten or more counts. CDR3 protein: CASSPQGAPYEQYF. CDR3 bases: TGTGCCAGCTCACCGCAGGGGGCCCCCTACGAGCAGTACTTC. The chain couples TRBV18 to TRBJ2-7, with TRBD1 matching over 8 bases. The CDR3 covers 14 residues. Looked up from germline, CDR1 is KGHSH and CDR2 is LQKENI. Germline trimming cut 3 bases from V and 2 bases from J; bases unmatched to any gene: 3. The whole variable domain, filled in from reference TRBV18 and TRBJ2-7, reads NAGVMQNPRHLVRRRGQEARLRCSPMKGHSHVYWYRQLPEEGLKFMVYLQKENIIDESGMPKERFSAEFPKEGPSILRIQQVVRGDSAAYFCASSPQGAPYEQYFGPGTRLTVT.

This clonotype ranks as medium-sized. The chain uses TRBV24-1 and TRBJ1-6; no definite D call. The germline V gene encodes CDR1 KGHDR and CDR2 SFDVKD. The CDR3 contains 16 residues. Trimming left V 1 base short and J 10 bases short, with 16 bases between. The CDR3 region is CATSDLFGSFESPLHF. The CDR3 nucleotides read TGTGCCACCAGTGATTTATTTGGGTCTTTTGAGTCACCCCTCCACTTT.

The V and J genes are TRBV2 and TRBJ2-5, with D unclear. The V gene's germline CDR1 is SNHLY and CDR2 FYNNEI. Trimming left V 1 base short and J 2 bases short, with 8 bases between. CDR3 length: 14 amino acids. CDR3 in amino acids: CASSEELLQETQYF. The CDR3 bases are TGTGCCAGCAGTGAAGAGCTACTACAAGAGACCCAGTACTTC.

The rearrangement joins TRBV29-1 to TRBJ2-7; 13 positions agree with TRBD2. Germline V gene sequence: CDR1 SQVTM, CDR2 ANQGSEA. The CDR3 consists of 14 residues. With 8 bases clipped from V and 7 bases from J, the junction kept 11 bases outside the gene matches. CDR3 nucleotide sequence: TGCAGCATAAACGCGGGACTAGCGGGACGGGAGCAGTACTTC. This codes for CSINAGLAGREQYF.

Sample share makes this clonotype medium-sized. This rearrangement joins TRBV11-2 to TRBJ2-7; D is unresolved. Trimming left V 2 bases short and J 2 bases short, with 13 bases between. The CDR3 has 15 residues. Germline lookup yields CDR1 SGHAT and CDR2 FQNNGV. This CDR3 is CASSLFPTQPYEQYV. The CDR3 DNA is TGTGCCAGCAGCTTATTTCCAACCCAACCCTACGAGCAGTACGTC.

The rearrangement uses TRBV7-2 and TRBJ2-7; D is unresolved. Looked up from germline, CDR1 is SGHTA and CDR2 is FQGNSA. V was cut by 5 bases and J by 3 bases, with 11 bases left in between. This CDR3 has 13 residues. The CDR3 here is CASSPDVGYEQYF. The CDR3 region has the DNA TGTGCCAGCAGCCCAGACGTAGGCTACGAGCAGTACTTC.

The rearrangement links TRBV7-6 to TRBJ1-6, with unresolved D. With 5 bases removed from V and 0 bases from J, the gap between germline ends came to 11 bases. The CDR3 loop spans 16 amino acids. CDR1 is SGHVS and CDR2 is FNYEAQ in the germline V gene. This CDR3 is CASSLYQSSYNSPLHF. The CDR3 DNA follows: TGTGCCAGCAGCCTCTACCAGAGCTCCTATAATTCACCCCTCCACTTT.

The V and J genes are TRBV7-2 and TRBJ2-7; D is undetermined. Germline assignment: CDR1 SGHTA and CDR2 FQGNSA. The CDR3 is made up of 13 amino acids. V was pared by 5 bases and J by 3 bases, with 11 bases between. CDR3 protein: CASSLGPYYEQYV. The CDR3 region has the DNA TGTGCCAGCAGCCTAGGGCCTTACTACGAGCAGTACGTC.

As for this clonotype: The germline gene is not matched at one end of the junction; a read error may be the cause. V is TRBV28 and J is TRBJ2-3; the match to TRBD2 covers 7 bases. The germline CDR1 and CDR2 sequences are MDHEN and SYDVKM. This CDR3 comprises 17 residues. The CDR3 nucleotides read TGTGCCAGCAGTTCGCCCCCACCGGGACTACACACAGATACGCAGTGTTTT. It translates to CASSSPPPGLHTDTQCF. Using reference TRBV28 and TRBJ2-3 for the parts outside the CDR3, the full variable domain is DVKVTQSSRYLVKRTGEKVFLECVQDMDHENMFWYRQDPGLGLRLIYFSYDVKMKEKGDIPEGYSVSREKKERFSLILESASTNQTSMYLCASSSPPPGLHTDTQCFGPGTRLTVL.

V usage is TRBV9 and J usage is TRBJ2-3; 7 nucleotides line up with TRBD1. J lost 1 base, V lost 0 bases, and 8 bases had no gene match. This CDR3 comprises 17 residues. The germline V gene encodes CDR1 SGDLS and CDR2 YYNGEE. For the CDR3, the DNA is TGTGCCAGCAGCGTAGAACCCAGGGGGATAGGCACAGATACGCAGTATTTT. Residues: CASSVEPRGIGTDTQYF.

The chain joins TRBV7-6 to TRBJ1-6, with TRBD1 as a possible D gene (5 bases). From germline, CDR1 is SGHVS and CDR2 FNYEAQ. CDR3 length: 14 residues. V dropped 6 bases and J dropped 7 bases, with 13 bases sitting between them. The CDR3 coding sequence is TGTGCCAGCAGTTACTCGCGGGGCAATTCACCCCTCCACTTT. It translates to CASSYSRGNSPLHF.

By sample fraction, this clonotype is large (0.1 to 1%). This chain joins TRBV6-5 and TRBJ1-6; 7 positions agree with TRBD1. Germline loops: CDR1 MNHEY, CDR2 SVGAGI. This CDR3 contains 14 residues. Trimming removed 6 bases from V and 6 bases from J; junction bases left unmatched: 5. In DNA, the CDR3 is TGTGCCAGCAGGCAGACAGGGCGTAATTCACCCCTCCACTTT. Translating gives CASRQTGRNSPLHF.

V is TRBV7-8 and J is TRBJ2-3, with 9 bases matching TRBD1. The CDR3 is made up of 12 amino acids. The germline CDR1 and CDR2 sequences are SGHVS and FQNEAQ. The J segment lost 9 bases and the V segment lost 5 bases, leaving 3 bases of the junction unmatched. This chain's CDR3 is CASSLGQGTQYF. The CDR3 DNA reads TGTGCCAGCAGCCTTGGACAGGGGACGCAGTATTTT.

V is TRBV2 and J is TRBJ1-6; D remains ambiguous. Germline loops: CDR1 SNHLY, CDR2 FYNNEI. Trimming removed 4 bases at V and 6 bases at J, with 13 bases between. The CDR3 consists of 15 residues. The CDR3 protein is CASSVFDPSNSPLHF. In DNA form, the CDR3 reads TGTGCCAGCAGTGTTTTTGACCCTAGTAATTCACCCCTCCACTTT.

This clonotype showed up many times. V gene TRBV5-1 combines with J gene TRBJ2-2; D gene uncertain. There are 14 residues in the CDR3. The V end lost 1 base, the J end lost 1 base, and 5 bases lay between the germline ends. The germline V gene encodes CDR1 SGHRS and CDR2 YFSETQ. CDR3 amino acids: CASSLSLNTGELFF. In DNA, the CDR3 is TGCGCCAGCAGCTTGAGCCTGAACACCGGGGAGCTGTTTTTT.

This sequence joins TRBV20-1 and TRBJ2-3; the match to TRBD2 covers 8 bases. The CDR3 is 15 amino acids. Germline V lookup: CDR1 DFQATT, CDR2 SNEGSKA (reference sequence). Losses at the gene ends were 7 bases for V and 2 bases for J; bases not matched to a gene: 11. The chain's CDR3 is CSGSGGAPPTDTQYF. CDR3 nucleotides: TGCAGTGGGTCCGGGGGGGCCCCCCCCACAGATACGCAGTATTTT.

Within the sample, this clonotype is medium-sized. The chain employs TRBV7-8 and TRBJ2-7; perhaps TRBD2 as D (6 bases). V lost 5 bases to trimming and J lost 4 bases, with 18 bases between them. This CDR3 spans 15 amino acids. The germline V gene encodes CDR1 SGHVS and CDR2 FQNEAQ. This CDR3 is CASSPWTPGGYEQYF. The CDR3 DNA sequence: TGTGCCAGCAGCCCCTGGACACCAGGAGGGTACGAGCAGTACTTC.

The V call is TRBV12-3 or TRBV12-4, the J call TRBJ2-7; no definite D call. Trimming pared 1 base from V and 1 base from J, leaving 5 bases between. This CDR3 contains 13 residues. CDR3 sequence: CASSLEQSYEQYF. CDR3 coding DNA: TGTGCCAGCAGTTTAGAACAATCCTACGAGCAGTACTTC.

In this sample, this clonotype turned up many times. CDR3 DNA: TGTGCCAGCACCTCGGGGGTGAGCTACGAGCAGTACTTC. It codes for CASTSGVSYEQYF. The genes are TRBV5-6 and TRBJ2-7, with D possibly TRBD2 on 6 matching bases. V was clipped by 6 bases and J by 3 bases, with 13 bases between them. CDR1 SGHDT and CDR2 YYEEEE come from the germline V gene. CDR3 length: 13 amino acids. Combining the CDR3 with reference TRBV5-6 and TRBJ2-7 gives the whole variable domain DAGVTQSPTHLIKTRGQQVTLRCSPKSGHDTVSWYQQALGQGPQFIFQYYEEEERQRGNFPDRFSGHQFPNYSSELNVNALLLGDSALYLCASTSGVSYEQYFGPGTRLTVT.

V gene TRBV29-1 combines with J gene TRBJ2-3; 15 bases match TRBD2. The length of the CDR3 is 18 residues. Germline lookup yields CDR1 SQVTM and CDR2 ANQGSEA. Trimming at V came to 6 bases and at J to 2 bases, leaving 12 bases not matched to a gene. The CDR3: CSVLGLAGGRAITDTQYF. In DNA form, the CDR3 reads TGCAGCGTATTGGGACTAGCGGGAGGACGGGCCATCACAGATACGCAGTATTTT.

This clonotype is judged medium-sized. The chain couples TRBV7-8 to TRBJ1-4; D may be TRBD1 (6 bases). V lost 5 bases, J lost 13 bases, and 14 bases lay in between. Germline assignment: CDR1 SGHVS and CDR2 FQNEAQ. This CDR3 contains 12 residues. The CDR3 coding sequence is TGTGCCAGCAGCGAAGACCGGGACATACTGTTTTTT. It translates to CASSEDRDILFF.

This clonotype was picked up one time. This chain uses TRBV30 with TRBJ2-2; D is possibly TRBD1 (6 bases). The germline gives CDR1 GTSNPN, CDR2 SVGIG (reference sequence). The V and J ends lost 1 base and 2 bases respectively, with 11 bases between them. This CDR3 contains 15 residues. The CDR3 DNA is TGTGCCTGGAGTGGGAGACAGGCTAACACCGGGGAGCTGTTTTTT. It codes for CAWSGRQANTGELFF. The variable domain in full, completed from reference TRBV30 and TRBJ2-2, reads SQTIHQWPATLVQPVGSPLSLECTVEGTSNPNLYWYRQAAGRGLQLLFYSVGIGQISSEVPQNLSASRPQDRQFILSSKKLLLSDSGFYLCAWSGRQANTGELFFGEGSRLTVL.

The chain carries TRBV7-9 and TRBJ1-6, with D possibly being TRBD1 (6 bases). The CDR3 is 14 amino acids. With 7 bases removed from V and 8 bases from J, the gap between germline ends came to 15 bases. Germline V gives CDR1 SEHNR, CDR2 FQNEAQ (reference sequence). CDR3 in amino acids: CASTSTGGDSPLHF. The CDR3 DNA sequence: TGTGCCAGCACCTCGACAGGTGGCGATTCACCCCTCCACTTT.

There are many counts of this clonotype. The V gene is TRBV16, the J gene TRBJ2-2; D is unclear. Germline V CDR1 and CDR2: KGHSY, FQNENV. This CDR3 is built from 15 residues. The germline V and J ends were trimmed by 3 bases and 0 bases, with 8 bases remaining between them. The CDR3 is CASSQQSPNTGELFF. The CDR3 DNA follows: TGTGCCAGCAGCCAGCAATCACCGAACACCGGGGAGCTGTTTTTT.